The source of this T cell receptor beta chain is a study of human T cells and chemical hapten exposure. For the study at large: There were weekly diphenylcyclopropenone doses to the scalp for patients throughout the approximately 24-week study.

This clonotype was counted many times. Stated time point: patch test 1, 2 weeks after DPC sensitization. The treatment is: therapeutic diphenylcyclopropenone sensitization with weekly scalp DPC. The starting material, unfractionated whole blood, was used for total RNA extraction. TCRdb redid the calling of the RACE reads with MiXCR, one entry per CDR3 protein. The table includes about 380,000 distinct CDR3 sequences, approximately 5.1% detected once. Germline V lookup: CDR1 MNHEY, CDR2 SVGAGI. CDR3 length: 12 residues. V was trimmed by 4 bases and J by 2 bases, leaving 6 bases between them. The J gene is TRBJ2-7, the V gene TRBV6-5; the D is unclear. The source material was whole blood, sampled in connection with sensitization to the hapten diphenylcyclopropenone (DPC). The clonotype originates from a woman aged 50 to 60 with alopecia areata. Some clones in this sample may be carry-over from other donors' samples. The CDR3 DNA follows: TGTGCCAGCAGTTCCGACGCCTACGAGCAGTACTTC. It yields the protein CASSSDAYEQYF.